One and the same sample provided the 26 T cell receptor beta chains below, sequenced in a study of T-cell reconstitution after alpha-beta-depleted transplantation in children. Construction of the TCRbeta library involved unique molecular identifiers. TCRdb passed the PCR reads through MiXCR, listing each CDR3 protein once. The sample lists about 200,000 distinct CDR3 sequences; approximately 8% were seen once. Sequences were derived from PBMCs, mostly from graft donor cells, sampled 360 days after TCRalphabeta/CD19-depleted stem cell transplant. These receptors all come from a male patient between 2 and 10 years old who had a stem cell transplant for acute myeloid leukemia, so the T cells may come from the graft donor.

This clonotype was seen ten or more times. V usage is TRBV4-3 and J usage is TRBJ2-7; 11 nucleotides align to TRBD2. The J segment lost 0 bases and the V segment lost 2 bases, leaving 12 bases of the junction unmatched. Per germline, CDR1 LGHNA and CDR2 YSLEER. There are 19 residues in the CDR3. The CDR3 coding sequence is TGCGCCAGCAGCCAAAAATTGCCGGGACTAGCGGTGAGCTCCTACGAGCAGTACTTC. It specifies CASSQKLPGLAVSSYEQYF.

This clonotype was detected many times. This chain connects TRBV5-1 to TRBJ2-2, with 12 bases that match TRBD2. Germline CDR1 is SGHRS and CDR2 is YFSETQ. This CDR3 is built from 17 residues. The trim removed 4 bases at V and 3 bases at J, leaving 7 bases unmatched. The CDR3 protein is CASSPSGGAEDTGELFF. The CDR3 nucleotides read TGCGCCAGCAGCCCTAGCGGGGGGGCCGAGGACACCGGGGAGCTGTTTTTT. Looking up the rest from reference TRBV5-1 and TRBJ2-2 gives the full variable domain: KAGVTQTPRYLIKTRGQQVTLSCSPISGHRSVSWYQQTPGQGLQFLFEYFSETQRNKGNFPGRFSGRQFSNSRSEMNVSTLELGDSALYLCASSPSGGAEDTGELFFGEGSRLTVL.

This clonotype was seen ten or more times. CDR3 residues: CASRRLAGGYSYEQYF. In nucleotides, the CDR3 is TGTGCCAGCAGGCGACTAGCGGGAGGTTATTCCTACGAGCAGTACTTC. This chain uses TRBV6-1 with TRBJ2-7; 13 bases map to TRBD2. CDR1 is MNHNS and CDR2 is SASEGT in the germline V gene. Losses at the gene ends were 6 bases for V and 1 base for J; bases not matched to a gene: 6. This CDR3 is built from 16 residues.

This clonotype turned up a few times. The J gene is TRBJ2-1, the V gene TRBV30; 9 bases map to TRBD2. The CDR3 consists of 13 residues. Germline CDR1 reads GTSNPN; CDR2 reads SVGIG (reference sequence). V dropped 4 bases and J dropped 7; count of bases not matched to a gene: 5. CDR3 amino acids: CAWTAGGHNEQFF. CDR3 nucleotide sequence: TGTGCCTGGACAGCGGGGGGACATAATGAGCAGTTCTTC.

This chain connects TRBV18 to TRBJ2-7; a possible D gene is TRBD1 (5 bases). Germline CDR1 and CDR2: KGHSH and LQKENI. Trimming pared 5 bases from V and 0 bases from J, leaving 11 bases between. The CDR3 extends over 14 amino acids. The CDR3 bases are TGTGCCAGCTCAACAACAGGCTACTCCTACGAGCAGTACGTC. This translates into CASSTTGYSYEQYV.

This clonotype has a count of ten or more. CDR3 sequence reads: CASSSPGANVLTF. In DNA form, the CDR3 reads TGTGCCAGCAGTTCCCCTGGGGCCAACGTCCTGACTTTC. The chain couples TRBV12-3 or TRBV12-4 to TRBJ2-6; D remains unclear. Trimming took off 4 bases at V and 2 bases at J, with 3 bases between the two ends. The CDR3 has 13 residues.

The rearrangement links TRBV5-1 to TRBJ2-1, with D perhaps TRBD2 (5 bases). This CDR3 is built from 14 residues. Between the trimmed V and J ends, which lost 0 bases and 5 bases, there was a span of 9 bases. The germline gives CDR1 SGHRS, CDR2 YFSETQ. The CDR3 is CASSLVGANNEQFF. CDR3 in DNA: TGCGCCAGCAGCTTGGTGGGAGCCAACAATGAGCAGTTCTTC. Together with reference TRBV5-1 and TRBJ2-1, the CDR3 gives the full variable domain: KAGVTQTPRYLIKTRGQQVTLSCSPISGHRSVSWYQQTPGQGLQFLFEYFSETQRNKGNFPGRFSGRQFSNSRSEMNVSTLELGDSALYLCASSLVGANNEQFFGPGTRLTVL.

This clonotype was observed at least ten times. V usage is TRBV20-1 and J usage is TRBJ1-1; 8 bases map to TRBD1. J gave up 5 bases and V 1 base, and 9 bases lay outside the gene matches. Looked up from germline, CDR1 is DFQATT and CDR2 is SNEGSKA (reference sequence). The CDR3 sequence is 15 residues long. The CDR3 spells CSARARTGRWTEAFF. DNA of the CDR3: TGCAGTGCTAGAGCTCGGACAGGGAGGTGGACTGAAGCTTTCTTT.

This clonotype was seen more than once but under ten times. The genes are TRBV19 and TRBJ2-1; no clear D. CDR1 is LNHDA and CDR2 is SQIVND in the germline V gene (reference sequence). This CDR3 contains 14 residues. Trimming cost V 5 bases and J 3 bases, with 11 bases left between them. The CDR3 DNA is TGTGCCAGTAGTTCCCCTCCTGGCTACAATGAGCAGTTCTTC. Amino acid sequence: CASSSPPGYNEQFF.

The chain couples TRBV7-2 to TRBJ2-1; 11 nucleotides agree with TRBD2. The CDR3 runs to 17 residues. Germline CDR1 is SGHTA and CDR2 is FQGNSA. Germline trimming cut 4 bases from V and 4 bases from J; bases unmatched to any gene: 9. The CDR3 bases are TGTGCCAGCAGCTCTTTCCCCGGGACTAGCGGATACAATGAGCAGTTCTTC. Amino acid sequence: CASSSFPGTSGYNEQFF.

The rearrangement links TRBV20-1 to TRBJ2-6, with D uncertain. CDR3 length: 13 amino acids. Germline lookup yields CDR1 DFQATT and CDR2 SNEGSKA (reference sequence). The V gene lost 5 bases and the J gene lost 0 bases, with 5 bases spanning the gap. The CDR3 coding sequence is TGCAGTGCTTCATTCTCTGGGGCCAACGTCCTGACTTTC. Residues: CSASFSGANVLTF.

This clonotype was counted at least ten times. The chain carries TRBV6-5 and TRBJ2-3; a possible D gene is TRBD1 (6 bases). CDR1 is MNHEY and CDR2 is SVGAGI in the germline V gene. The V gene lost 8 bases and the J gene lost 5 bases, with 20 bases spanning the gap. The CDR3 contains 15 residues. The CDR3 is CASPPGRGNRDTQYF. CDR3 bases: TGTGCCAGCCCCCCCGGAAGGGGGAATAGAGATACGCAGTATTTT.

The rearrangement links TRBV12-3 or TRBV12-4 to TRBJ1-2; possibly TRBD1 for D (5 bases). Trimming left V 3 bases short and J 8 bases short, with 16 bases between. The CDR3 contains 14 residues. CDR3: CASSFGRHRGGYTF. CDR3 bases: TGTGCCAGCAGTTTTGGCAGACACCGGGGGGGCTACACCTTC.

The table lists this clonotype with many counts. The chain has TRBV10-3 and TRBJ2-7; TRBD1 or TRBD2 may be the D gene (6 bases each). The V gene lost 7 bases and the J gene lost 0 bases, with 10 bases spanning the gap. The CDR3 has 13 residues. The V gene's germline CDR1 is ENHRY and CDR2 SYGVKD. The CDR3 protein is CAIKGGYSYEQYF. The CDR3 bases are TGTGCCATCAAGGGGGGTTACTCCTACGAGCAGTACTTC.

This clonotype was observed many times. In DNA, the CDR3 is TGCAGTGCTAGTTCTGGGGGCCTCTATGGCTACACCTTC. Protein product: CSASSGGLYGYTF. This chain uses TRBV20-1 with TRBJ1-2, with a tentative D call TRBD1 (6 bases). CDR1 DFQATT and CDR2 SNEGSKA come from the germline V gene (reference sequence). Deletions cut 3 bases from V and 4 bases from J, with 12 bases between. CDR3 length: 13 amino acids.

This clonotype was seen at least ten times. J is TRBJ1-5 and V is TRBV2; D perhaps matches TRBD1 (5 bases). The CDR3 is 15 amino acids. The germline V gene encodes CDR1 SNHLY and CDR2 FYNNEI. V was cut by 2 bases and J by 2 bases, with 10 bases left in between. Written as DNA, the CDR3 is TGTGCCAGCAGTGAATACAGGATGGGCAATCAGCCCCAGCATTTT. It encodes CASSEYRMGNQPQHF.

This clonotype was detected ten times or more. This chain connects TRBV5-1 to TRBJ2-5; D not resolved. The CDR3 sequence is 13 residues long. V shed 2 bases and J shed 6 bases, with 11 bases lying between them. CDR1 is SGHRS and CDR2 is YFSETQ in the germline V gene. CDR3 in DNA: TGCGCCAGCAGCTTCAAAGACTCGCAGACCCAGTACTTC. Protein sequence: CASSFKDSQTQYF.

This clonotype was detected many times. For the CDR3, the DNA is TGTGCCATCAGTGAGTCGAACACAGCAGCTTACAAAAACATTCAGTACTTC. Protein product: CAISESNTAAYKNIQYF. The chain uses TRBV10-3 and TRBJ2-4, with D unclear. This CDR3 is 17 amino acids long. The V and J ends lost 0 bases and 3 bases respectively, with 15 bases between them. The V gene's germline CDR1 is ENHRY and CDR2 SYGVKD.

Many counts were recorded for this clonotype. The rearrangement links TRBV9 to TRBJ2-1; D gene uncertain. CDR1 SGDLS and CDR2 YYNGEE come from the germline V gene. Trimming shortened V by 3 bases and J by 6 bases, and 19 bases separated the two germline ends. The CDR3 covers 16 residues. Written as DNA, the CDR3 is TGTGCCAGCAGCGACAACCTTGGCCTAGGCCCCAATGAGCAGTTCTTC. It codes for CASSDNLGLGPNEQFF.

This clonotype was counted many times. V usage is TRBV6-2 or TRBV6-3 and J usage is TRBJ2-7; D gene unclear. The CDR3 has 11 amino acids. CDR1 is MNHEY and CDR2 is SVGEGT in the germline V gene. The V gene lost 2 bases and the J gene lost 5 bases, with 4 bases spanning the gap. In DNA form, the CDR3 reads TGTGCCAGCAGTTACCCTGACGAGCAGTACTTC. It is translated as CASSYPDEQYF.

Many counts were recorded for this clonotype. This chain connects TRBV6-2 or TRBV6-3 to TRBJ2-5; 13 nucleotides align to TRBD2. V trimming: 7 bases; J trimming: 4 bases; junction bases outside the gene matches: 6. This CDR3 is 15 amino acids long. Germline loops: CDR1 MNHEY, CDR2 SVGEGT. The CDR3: CASTMRLAGGETQYF. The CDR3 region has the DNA TGTGCCAGCACCATGAGACTAGCGGGAGGAGAGACCCAGTACTTC.

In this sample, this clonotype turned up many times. CDR3 sequence: CASSSPLGGVTGELFF. The CDR3 bases are TGCGCCAGCAGCTCCCCTCTGGGAGGGGTTACCGGGGAGCTGTTTTTT. This chain links TRBV5-1 with TRBJ2-2; 7 positions match TRBD2. The CDR3 sequence is 16 residues long. From germline, CDR1 is SGHRS and CDR2 YFSETQ. The trim removed 3 bases at V and 5 bases at J, leaving 10 bases unmatched.

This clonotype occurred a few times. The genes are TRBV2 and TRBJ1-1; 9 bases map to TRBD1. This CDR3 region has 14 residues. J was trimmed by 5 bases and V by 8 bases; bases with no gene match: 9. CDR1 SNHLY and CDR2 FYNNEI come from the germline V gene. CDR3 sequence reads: CASGIDRGRTEAFF. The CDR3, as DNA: TGTGCCAGCGGCATCGACAGGGGGAGGACTGAAGCTTTCTTT.

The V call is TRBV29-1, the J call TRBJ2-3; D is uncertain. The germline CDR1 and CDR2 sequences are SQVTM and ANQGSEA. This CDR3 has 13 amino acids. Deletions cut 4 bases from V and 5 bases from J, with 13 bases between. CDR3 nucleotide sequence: TGCAGCGTTGGGGATTTGTCAAGAGATACGCAGTATTTT. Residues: CSVGDLSRDTQYF.

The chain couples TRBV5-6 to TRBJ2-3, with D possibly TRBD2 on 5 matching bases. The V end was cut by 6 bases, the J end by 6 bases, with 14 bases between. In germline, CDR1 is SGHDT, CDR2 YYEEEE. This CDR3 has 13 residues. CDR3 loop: CASTEGSRDTQYF. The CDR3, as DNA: TGTGCCAGCACCGAGGGTTCTAGGGATACGCAGTATTTT. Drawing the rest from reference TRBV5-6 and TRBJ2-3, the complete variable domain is DAGVTQSPTHLIKTRGQQVTLRCSPKSGHDTVSWYQQALGQGPQFIFQYYEEEERQRGNFPDRFSGHQFPNYSSELNVNALLLGDSALYLCASTEGSRDTQYFGPGTRLTVL.

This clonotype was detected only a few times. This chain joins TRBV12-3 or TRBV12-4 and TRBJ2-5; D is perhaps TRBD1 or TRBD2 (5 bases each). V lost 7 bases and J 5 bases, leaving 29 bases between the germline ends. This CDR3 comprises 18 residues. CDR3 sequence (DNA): TGTGCCAGCAACCGGGACGTAGCAGACCCCGGGCCCCGGGAGACCCAGTACTTC. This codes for CASNRDVADPGPRETQYF.